This is a list of T cell receptor beta chains from one sample in a study of vaccination and CD4 T cells after COVID-19. Each CDR3 protein is one row after TCRdb ran MiXCR on the PCR reads. There are about 25,000 distinct CDR3 sequences in the sample; 49% occur only once, and approximately 6.1% lies in the top ten. Antigens of these TCRs are unknown. The sequencing sample was made of CD4+ T cells from blood, cultured in vitro. These receptors all stem from a human donor who had recovered from COVID-19. Both conserved end residues are part of each CDR3. D genes are given only for firm matches. Clone size is stated in some rows and not others, as once, few, many or a class when expanded.

v_call: TRBV15; clone_size: .; d_call: TRBD1; j_call: TRBJ2-5; cdr3_nt: TGTGCCCCGAAGACAGGGAGCAGGCCACGGGAGACCCAGTACTTC; cdr3_aa: CAPKTGSRPRETQYF
v_call: TRBV7-8; clone_size: .; d_call: .; j_call: TRBJ1-3; cdr3_nt: TGTGCCAGCAGCTTAAGCCAAAACACCATATATTTT; cdr3_aa: CASSLSQNTIYF
v_call: TRBV10-1; clone_size: few; d_call: .; j_call: TRBJ2-7; cdr3_nt: TGCGCCAGCAGTGAGTCCGCCAGGGTGGGCCTCTACGAGCAGTACTTC; cdr3_aa: CASSESARVGLYEQYF
v_call: TRBV11-2; clone_size: few; d_call: .; j_call: TRBJ1-5; cdr3_nt: TGTGCCAGCGCCCTCAATGCTCAGCAGCCCCAGCATTTT; cdr3_aa: CASALNAQQPQHF
v_call: TRBV20-1; clone_size: .; d_call: .; j_call: TRBJ1-5; cdr3_nt: TGCAGCGGGGGGGATAGCAATCAGCCCCAGCATTTT; cdr3_aa: CSGGDSNQPQHF
v_call: TRBV24-1; clone_size: few; d_call: .; j_call: TRBJ2-5; cdr3_nt: TGTGCCACCAGTCTGGGACATACCGATAGGGAGACCCAGTACTTC; cdr3_aa: CATSLGHTDRETQYF
v_call: TRBV24-1; clone_size: .; d_call: .; j_call: TRBJ2-3; cdr3_nt: TGTGCCACCAGTGATTTTGCGCGGGGAACGACAGATACGCAGTATTTT; cdr3_aa: CATSDFARGTTDTQYF
v_call: TRBV18; clone_size: .; d_call: .; j_call: TRBJ1-6; cdr3_nt: TGTGCCAGCTCCCTTACGGCGGGGGCGCAAAGTAATTCACCCCTCCACTTT; cdr3_aa: CASSLTAGAQSNSPLHF
v_call: TRBV4-3; clone_size: few; d_call: .; j_call: TRBJ2-7; cdr3_nt: TGCGCCAGCAGCCAAGATGTTCAGGGGTGGTACGAGCAGTACTTC; cdr3_aa: CASSQDVQGWYEQYF
v_call: TRBV4-3; clone_size: .; d_call: .; j_call: TRBJ2-4; cdr3_nt: TGCGCCAGCAGCCAAGACTGGTTGGACATTCAGTACTTC; cdr3_aa: CASSQDWLDIQYF
v_call: TRBV4-1; clone_size: .; d_call: .; j_call: TRBJ1-2; cdr3_nt: TGCGCCAGCAGCCAATTCAACACGGATAGCTATGGCTACACCTTC; cdr3_aa: CASSQFNTDSYGYTF
v_call: TRBV11-2; clone_size: .; d_call: .; j_call: TRBJ1-5; cdr3_nt: TGTGCCAGCAGCTTAGATGGAGCAGCAAATCAGCCCCAGCATTTT; cdr3_aa: CASSLDGAANQPQHF
v_call: TRBV5-4; clone_size: .; d_call: .; j_call: TRBJ1-2; cdr3_nt: TGTGCCAGCAGCTTAAGTACCAAGGGCGGCTACACCTTC; cdr3_aa: CASSLSTKGGYTF
v_call: TRBV21-1; clone_size: .; d_call: .; j_call: TRBJ1-1; cdr3_nt: TGTGCCAGCACTCCCGGCGAGCACACTGAAGCTTTCTTT; cdr3_aa: CASTPGEHTEAFF
v_call: TRBV27; clone_size: .; d_call: TRBD1; j_call: TRBJ2-7; cdr3_nt: TGTGCCAGCAGATTAACGACAGGGGCTTCCTACGAGCAGTACTTC; cdr3_aa: CASRLTTGASYEQYF
v_call: TRBV20-1; clone_size: .; d_call: TRBD2; j_call: TRBJ2-1; cdr3_nt: TGCAGTGCCCTCAAGCACGCGGGAGAGGGGTACAATGAGCAGTTCTTC; cdr3_aa: CSALKHAGEGYNEQFF
v_call: TRBV6-5; clone_size: .; d_call: TRBD2; j_call: TRBJ2-3; cdr3_nt: TGTGCCAGCAGTTACTCCGGGACTAGCGGTCAGGATACGCAGTATTTT; cdr3_aa: CASSYSGTSGQDTQYF
v_call: TRBV6-5; clone_size: .; d_call: .; j_call: TRBJ1-1; cdr3_nt: TGTGCCAGCAGTTACTCGAGTCAGGGTGTCGGCACTGAAGCTTTCTTT; cdr3_aa: CASSYSSQGVGTEAFF
v_call: TRBV10-2; clone_size: once; d_call: .; j_call: TRBJ1-1; cdr3_nt: TGCGCCAGCAGACTTCTAGGGTTAGGCGGCACTGAAGCTTTCTTT; cdr3_aa: CASRLLGLGGTEAFF
v_call: TRBV6-1; clone_size: .; d_call: .; j_call: TRBJ1-6; cdr3_nt: TGTGCCAGCAGTGAAAACGGGTTCGGGAAATCACCCCTCCACTTT; cdr3_aa: CASSENGFGKSPLHF
v_call: TRBV10-3; clone_size: .; d_call: TRBD1; j_call: TRBJ1-6; cdr3_nt: TGTGCCATCAAGGGACAGGGTGAATCACCCCTCCACTTT; cdr3_aa: CAIKGQGESPLHF
v_call: TRBV5-1; clone_size: few; d_call: TRBD1; j_call: TRBJ2-5; cdr3_nt: TGCGCCAGCAGAGATGAGGGGGCAGGGCAAGAGACCCAGTACTTC; cdr3_aa: CASRDEGAGQETQYF
v_call: TRBV2; clone_size: few; d_call: TRBD1; j_call: TRBJ1-1; cdr3_nt: TGTGCCAACTCTCGACAGGGGGCGACTGAAGCTTTCTTT; cdr3_aa: CANSRQGATEAFF
v_call: TRBV27; clone_size: .; d_call: TRBD1; j_call: TRBJ1-2; cdr3_nt: TGTGCCAGCAGTTGGGCGGGCAGGGGGCAAGGTGGCTACACCTTC; cdr3_aa: CASSWAGRGQGGYTF
v_call: TRBV20-1; clone_size: .; d_call: TRBD2; j_call: TRBJ2-7; cdr3_nt: TGCAGTGCTAGAGAAGGCCTAGCGGGGGCCCACGAGCAGTACTTC; cdr3_aa: CSAREGLAGAHEQYF
v_call: TRBV28; clone_size: few; d_call: TRBD2; j_call: TRBJ2-3; cdr3_nt: TGTGCCAGCAGTTTAATCATAGCGGGAGCAGATACGCAGTATTTT; cdr3_aa: CASSLIIAGADTQYF
v_call: TRBV24-1; clone_size: few; d_call: .; j_call: TRBJ2-1; cdr3_nt: TGTGCCACCAGTGGGTATGGTGAGCAGTTCTTC; cdr3_aa: CATSGYGEQFF
v_call: TRBV6-2/TRBV6-3; clone_size: few; d_call: .; j_call: TRBJ1-1; cdr3_nt: TGTGCCAGCAGTTACGGCCCGGTGGGGAGAAACACTGAAGCTTTCTTT; cdr3_aa: CASSYGPVGRNTEAFF
v_call: TRBV7-8; clone_size: .; d_call: TRBD2; j_call: TRBJ2-3; cdr3_nt: TGTGCCAGCACCGATTCAAAAAGCGGGAGTAGTAGAGATACGCAGTATTTT; cdr3_aa: CASTDSKSGSSRDTQYF
v_call: TRBV28; clone_size: .; d_call: TRBD1; j_call: TRBJ1-3; cdr3_nt: TGTGCCAGCGTGACAGGGACGGTCTTCTCTGGAAACACCATATATTTT; cdr3_aa: CASVTGTVFSGNTIYF
v_call: TRBV5-6; clone_size: few; d_call: .; j_call: TRBJ1-2; cdr3_nt: TGTGCCAGCAGCTTTCCCGGGGGTTATGGCTACACCTTC; cdr3_aa: CASSFPGGYGYTF
v_call: TRBV20-1; clone_size: .; d_call: TRBD1; j_call: TRBJ1-6; cdr3_nt: TGCAGTGCTACCCGACAGGGATCATGGTATTCACCCCTCCACTTT; cdr3_aa: CSATRQGSWYSPLHF
v_call: TRBV28; clone_size: .; d_call: .; j_call: TRBJ2-6; cdr3_nt: TGTGCCAGCAGCCCTGGTGCGGGGGCGCCCGGGGCCAACGTCCTGACTTTC; cdr3_aa: CASSPGAGAPGANVLTF
v_call: TRBV7-2; clone_size: few; d_call: TRBD2; j_call: TRBJ2-7; cdr3_nt: TGTGCCAGCAGCTCTAGCGGGGGGTACGAGCAGTACTTC; cdr3_aa: CASSSSGGYEQYF
v_call: TRBV28; clone_size: .; d_call: .; j_call: TRBJ2-5; cdr3_nt: TGTGCCAGCAGTTCCGAAGAGACCCAGTACTTC; cdr3_aa: CASSSEETQYF
v_call: TRBV5-1; clone_size: once; d_call: .; j_call: TRBJ2-7; cdr3_nt: TGCGCCAGCAGCTTGGGTGTCGGACACCTCTACGAGCAGTACTTC; cdr3_aa: CASSLGVGHLYEQYF
v_call: TRBV11-1; clone_size: .; d_call: .; j_call: TRBJ2-5; cdr3_nt: TGTGCCAGCAGCTTAGCCCAAGAGACCCAGTACTTC; cdr3_aa: CASSLAQETQYF
v_call: TRBV7-3; clone_size: few; d_call: .; j_call: TRBJ1-1; cdr3_nt: TGTGCCAGCAGCTCCTACTCAGGACAGAAAGCTTTCTTT; cdr3_aa: CASSSYSGQKAFF
v_call: TRBV28; clone_size: .; d_call: .; j_call: TRBJ2-1; cdr3_nt: TGTGCCAGCAGTGTTAAGGGTCGGGAGCAGTTCTTC; cdr3_aa: CASSVKGREQFF
v_call: TRBV2; clone_size: few; d_call: .; j_call: TRBJ1-3; cdr3_nt: TGTGCCAGCAGTGGGACTCCAGGAAACACCATATATTTT; cdr3_aa: CASSGTPGNTIYF
v_call: TRBV19; clone_size: few; d_call: .; j_call: TRBJ2-3; cdr3_nt: TGTGCCAGTAGTGACGGCAGGGGCGGAATAGATACGCAGTATTTT; cdr3_aa: CASSDGRGGIDTQYF
v_call: TRBV28; clone_size: once; d_call: TRBD2; j_call: TRBJ2-1; cdr3_nt: TGTGCCAGCAGTATCCGGTGGGGGGGAGGCAATGAGCAGTTCTTC; cdr3_aa: CASSIRWGGGNEQFF
v_call: TRBV2; clone_size: .; d_call: .; j_call: TRBJ2-7; cdr3_nt: TGTGCCAGCAGTGCGGGTAAACGCGAGCAGTACTTC; cdr3_aa: CASSAGKREQYF
v_call: TRBV28; clone_size: .; d_call: TRBD1; j_call: TRBJ2-5; cdr3_nt: TGTGCCAGCAGAACAGGGGGGACCACGAATTCCCAGTACTTC; cdr3_aa: CASRTGGTTNSQYF
v_call: TRBV19; clone_size: once; d_call: .; j_call: TRBJ1-5; cdr3_nt: TGTGCCAGTAGTATCCCTTTTCTCACGGATCAGCCCCAGCATTTT; cdr3_aa: CASSIPFLTDQPQHF